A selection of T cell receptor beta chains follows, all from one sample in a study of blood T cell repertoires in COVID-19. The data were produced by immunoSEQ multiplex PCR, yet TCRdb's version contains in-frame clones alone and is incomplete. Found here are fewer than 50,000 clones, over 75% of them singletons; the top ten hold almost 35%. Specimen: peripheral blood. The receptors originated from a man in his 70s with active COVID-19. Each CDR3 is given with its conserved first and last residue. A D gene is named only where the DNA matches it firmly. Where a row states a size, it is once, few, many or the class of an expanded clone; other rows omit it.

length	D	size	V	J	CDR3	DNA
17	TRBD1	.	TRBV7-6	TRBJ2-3	CASSARTGGFSTDTQYF	TGTGCCAGCAGCGCCCGGACAGGGGGCTTTAGCACAGATACGCAGTATTTT
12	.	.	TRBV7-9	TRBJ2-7	CASSLRQYEQYF	TGTGCCAGCAGCTTAAGACAGTACGAGCAGTACTTC
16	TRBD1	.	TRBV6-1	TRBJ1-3	CASSEAWDRERNTIYF	TGTGCCAGCAGTGAAGCTTGGGACAGGGAACGAAACACCATATATTTT
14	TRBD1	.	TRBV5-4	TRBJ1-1	CASSVTGGRTEAFF	TGTGCCAGCAGCGTGACAGGGGGGAGGACTGAAGCTTTCTTT
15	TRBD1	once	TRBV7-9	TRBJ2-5	CASSGRQGGLETQYF	TGTGCCAGCAGCGGACGACAGGGGGGTTTAGAGACCCAGTACTTC
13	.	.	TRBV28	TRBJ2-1	CASRDPAPNEQFF	TGTGCCAGCAGAGACCCAGCGCCGAATGAGCAGTTCTTC
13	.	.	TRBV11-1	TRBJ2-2	CARGRPNTGELFF	TGTGCCCGTGGGAGGCCGAACACCGGGGAGCTGTTTTTT
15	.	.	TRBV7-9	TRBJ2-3	CASSSEGFTTDTQYF	TGTGCCAGCAGTAGCGAGGGTTTTACTACAGATACGCAGTATTTT
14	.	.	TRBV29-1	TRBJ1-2	CSVLPYQGNYGYTF	TGCAGCGTTCTACCCTATCAGGGGAACTATGGCTACACCTTC
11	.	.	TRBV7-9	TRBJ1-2	CASSPAAGYTF	TGTGCCAGCAGCCCTGCGGCTGGCTACACCTTC
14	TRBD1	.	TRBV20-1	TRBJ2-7	CSASRGTGLQEQYF	TGCAGTGCCAGTAGGGGGACAGGTCTTCAGGAGCAGTACTTC
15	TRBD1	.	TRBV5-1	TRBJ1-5	CASSLEGQGYQPQHF	TGCGCCAGCAGCTTGGAGGGACAGGGTTATCAGCCCCAGCATTTT
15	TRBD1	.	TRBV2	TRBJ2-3	CASSETGESTDTQYF	TGTGCCAGCAGTGAAACAGGGGAGAGCACAGATACGCAGTATTTT
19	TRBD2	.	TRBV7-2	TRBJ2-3	CASSLLGLAGGPRTDTQYF	TGTGCCAGCAGCCTTCTCGGACTAGCGGGAGGGCCGAGGACAGATACGCAGTATTTT
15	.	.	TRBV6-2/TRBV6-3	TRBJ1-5	CASSYVAGDNQPQHF	TGTGCCAGCAGTTACGTCGCAGGGGACAATCAGCCCCAGCATTTT
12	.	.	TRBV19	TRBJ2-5	CASSMSRGSQYF	TGTGCCAGTAGTATGTCAAGGGGATCCCAGTACTTC
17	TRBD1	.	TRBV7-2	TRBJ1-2	CASSLGTGFRANYGYTF	TGTGCCAGCAGCTTAGGGACAGGTTTTAGAGCTAACTATGGCTACACCTTC
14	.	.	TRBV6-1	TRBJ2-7	CASSESWTTYEQYF	TGTGCCAGCAGTGAAAGTTGGACTACCTACGAGCAGTACTTC
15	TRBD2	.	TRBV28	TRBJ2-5	CATSPRTSAQETQYF	TGTGCCACCTCACCCCGGACTAGCGCGCAAGAGACCCAGTACTTC
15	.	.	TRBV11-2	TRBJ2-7	CASSLAPRAHYEQYF	TGTGCCAGCAGCTTAGCCCCGCGGGCCCACTACGAGCAGTACTTC
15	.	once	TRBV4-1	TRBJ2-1	CASSQGTENYNEQFF	TGCGCCAGCAGCCAAGGGACAGAAAACTACAATGAGCAGTTCTTC
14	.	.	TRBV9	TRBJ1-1	CASTRGIFNTEAFF	TGTGCCAGCACCAGAGGTATTTTTAACACTGAAGCTTTCTTT
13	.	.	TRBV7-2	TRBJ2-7	CASSVFRGNEQYF	TGTGCCAGCAGCGTATTCAGGGGCAACGAGCAGTACTTC
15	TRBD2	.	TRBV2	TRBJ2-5	CASSDLAGGKETQYF	TGTGCCAGCAGTGACCTAGCGGGGGGGAAAGAGACCCAGTACTTC
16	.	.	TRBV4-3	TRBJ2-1	CASSQAHWAKNNEQFF	TGCGCCAGCAGCCAAGCCCATTGGGCGAAAAACAATGAGCAGTTCTTC
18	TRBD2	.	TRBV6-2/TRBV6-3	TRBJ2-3	CASSYWLAGRGGTDTQYF	TGTGCCAGCAGTTACTGGCTAGCGGGCCGAGGGGGCACAGATACGCAGTATTTT
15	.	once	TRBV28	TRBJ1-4	CASREGPATNEKLFF	TGTGCCAGCAGGGAGGGACCTGCAACTAATGAAAAACTGTTTTTT
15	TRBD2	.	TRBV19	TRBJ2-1	CASRRTSGPYNEQFF	TGTGCCAGTAGGCGGACTAGCGGGCCCTATAATGAGCAGTTCTTC
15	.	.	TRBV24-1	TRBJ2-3	CATSVRGISTDTQYF	TGTGCCACCAGTGTGCGGGGCATAAGCACAGATACGCAGTATTTT
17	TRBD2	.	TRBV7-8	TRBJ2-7	CASRMTGAGGVTYEQYF	TGTGCCAGCAGGATGACCGGGGCGGGAGGAGTCACCTACGAGCAGTACTTC
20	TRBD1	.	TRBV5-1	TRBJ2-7	CASRVRFGTGSSGGPYEQYF	TGCGCCAGCAGGGTCAGATTCGGGACAGGGAGTTCCGGGGGCCCCTACGAGCAGTACTTC
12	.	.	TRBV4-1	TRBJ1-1	CASSQGRTEAFF	TGCGCCAGCAGCCAAGGGCGGACTGAAGCTTTCTTT
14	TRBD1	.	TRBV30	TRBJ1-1	CAWSKQGVGTEAFF	TGTGCCTGGAGTAAACAGGGGGTCGGCACTGAAGCTTTCTTT
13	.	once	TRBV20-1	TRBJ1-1	CSASRGGPTEAFF	TGCAGTGCTAGTCGTGGCGGCCCCACTGAAGCTTTCTTT
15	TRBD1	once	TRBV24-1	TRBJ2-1	CATSDPRTGINEQFF	TGTGCCACCAGTGACCCACGGACAGGGATTAATGAGCAGTTCTTC
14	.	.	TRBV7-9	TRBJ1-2	CASSLPSRNYGYTF	TGTGCCAGCAGTCTTCCGAGCCGCAACTATGGCTACACCTTC
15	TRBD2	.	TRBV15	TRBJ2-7	CATSRDELAGGEQYF	TGTGCCACCAGCAGAGATGAACTAGCGGGAGGCGAGCAGTACTTC
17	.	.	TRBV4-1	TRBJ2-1	CASSQEGGGSPHNEQFF	TGCGCCAGCAGCCAAGAAGGAGGCGGCTCTCCTCACAATGAGCAGTTCTTC
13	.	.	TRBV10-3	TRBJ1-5	CAISESTNQPQHF	TGTGCCATCAGTGAGTCGACTAATCAGCCCCAGCATTTT
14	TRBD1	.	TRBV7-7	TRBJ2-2	CASSSTGITGELFF	TGTGCTAGCAGCTCGACAGGGATCACCGGGGAGCTGTTTTTT
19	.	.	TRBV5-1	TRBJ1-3	CASSPLPRAGSSSGNTIYF	TGCGCCAGCAGCCCCCTTCCCCGTGCAGGGTCCAGCTCTGGAAACACCATATATTTT
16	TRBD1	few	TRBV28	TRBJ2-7	CASSFQRQGIRYEQYF	TGTGCCAGCAGTTTTCAGAGACAGGGGATCCGATACGAGCAGTACTTC
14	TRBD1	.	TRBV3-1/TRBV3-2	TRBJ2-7	CASSQGQGMHEQYF	TGTGCCAGCAGCCAGGGACAGGGTATGCACGAGCAGTACTTC
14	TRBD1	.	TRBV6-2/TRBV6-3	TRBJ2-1	CASSHNPGTGTRFF	TGTGCCAGCAGCCACAACCCTGGGACAGGGACGCGGTTCTTC
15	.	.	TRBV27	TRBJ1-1	CASSLTGGANTEAFF	TGTGCCAGCAGTTTAACGGGGGGCGCGAACACTGAAGCTTTCTTT
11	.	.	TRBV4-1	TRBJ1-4	CASSLGEKLFF	TGCGCCAGCAGCCTCGGGGAAAAACTGTTTTTT
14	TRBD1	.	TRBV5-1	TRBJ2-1	CASSGTGFYNEQFF	TGCGCCAGCAGCGGGACAGGGTTTTACAATGAGCAGTTCTTC
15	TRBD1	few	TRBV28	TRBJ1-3	CASGTGASSGNTIYF	TGTGCCAGCGGCACAGGGGCCTCCTCTGGAAACACCATATATTTT
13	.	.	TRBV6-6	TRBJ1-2	CASCFRASYGYTF	TGTGCCAGCTGTTTCAGGGCTTCCTATGGCTACACCTTC
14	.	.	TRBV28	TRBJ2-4	CASREQGFKNIQYF	TGTGCCAGCCGCGAACAGGGATTCAAAAACATTCAGTACTTC
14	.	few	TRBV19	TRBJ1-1	CASKKQGRNTEAFF	TGTGCCAGTAAGAAGCAGGGGCGGAACACTGAAGCTTTCTTT
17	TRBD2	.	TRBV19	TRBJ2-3	CASSPGLAGGPTDTQYF	TGTGCCAGTAGTCCGGGACTAGCGGGAGGGCCCACAGATACGCAGTATTTT